Listed below are T cell receptor beta chains from one sample, sequenced in a study of Ad26.COV2.S vaccination and SARS-CoV-2 variants. Clones were sequenced by immunoSEQ multiplex PCR, and TCRdb holds only the in-frame ones, with some missing. The data show 350,000 to 500,000 clones, roughly 88% seen once. Sequenced here: peripheral blood, sampled in a trial of Ad26.COV2.S vaccine versus placebo. The receptors originated from a person aged 18-65 years who received the Ad26.COV2.S COVID-19 vaccine or a placebo. CDR3s leave out the opening cysteine and the closing phenylalanine or tryptophan. Fields, in order: clone size, V gene, J gene, CDR3 protein. Size tells how often a clone was seen (once, few, many) or the class of an expanded clone, and some rows leave it out.

.	TRBV6-6	TRBJ2-6	ASSPLGVQAGANVLT
.	TRBV3-1/TRBV3-2	TRBJ1-2	ASSQGVEGRHYGYT
.	TRBV28	TRBJ1-1	ASSRDEDTEAF
once	TRBV7-2	TRBJ2-3	ASSLAGTGLTDTQY
once	TRBV27	TRBJ2-5	ASSLGGQGTQY
.	TRBV7-2	TRBJ2-5	ASSPPGLAGPETQY
.	TRBV19	TRBJ1-3	ASSIRAAGRGNTIY
.	TRBV4-2	TRBJ1-1	ASSQDGGANTEAF
.	TRBV6-5	TRBJ1-1	ASRGGQAEAF
.	TRBV24-1	TRBJ1-2	ATSDDVTNYGYT
.	TRBV6-5	TRBJ1-1	ASSYSSRITEAF
.	TRBV12-3/TRBV12-4	TRBJ2-1	ASSFDSTEQF
.	TRBV28	TRBJ2-7	ASSYRGPYSYEQY
few	TRBV20-1	TRBJ1-1	SARFDTEAF
.	TRBV19	TRBJ1-4	ASSGYTNEKLF
.	TRBV7-3	TRBJ2-3	ASSLLAGYTDTQY
.	TRBV10-3	TRBJ2-3	AISEAAGLGGDTQY
.	TRBV7-9	TRBJ1-5	ASSSRLPFDQPQH
.	TRBV7-8	TRBJ2-3	ASSRHDPTTDTQY
.	TRBV4-2	TRBJ2-3	ASSQDRATDTQY
.	TRBV7-3	TRBJ2-3	ASSWGGKDTQY
.	TRBV5-8	TRBJ1-2	ASSYAAGVYGYT
.	TRBV7-8	TRBJ2-3	ASSLGGAGGSTDTQY
.	TRBV11-3	TRBJ2-3	ASSLEGQGGDTQY
.	TRBV5-4	TRBJ1-6	ASSIDSTNSPLH
.	TRBV25-1	TRBJ2-3	ASSETTDTQY
.	TRBV5-5	TRBJ1-6	ASSLQRSNSPLH
.	TRBV5-5	TRBJ2-7	ASSLPRTGNYEQY
.	TRBV11-3	TRBJ1-1	ASSLSPNTEAF
.	TRBV7-6	TRBJ2-5	ASSPTGTASQETQY
.	TRBV29-1	TRBJ1-1	SVPEGTEAF
.	TRBV12-3/TRBV12-4	TRBJ2-2	ASSLYRQGELF
.	TRBV3-1/TRBV3-2	TRBJ2-5	ASSQGGESEETQY
once	TRBV12-2	TRBJ1-5	ASRFRTREGFCNQPQH
.	TRBV12-3/TRBV12-4	TRBJ2-7	ASTTGQGYEQY
.	TRBV4-3	TRBJ1-1	ASSQLRTGESTEAF
.	TRBV24-1	TRBJ2-1	ATSAGGWDEQF
.	TRBV4-2	TRBJ1-1	ASSLIAGDRGNTEAF
few	TRBV6-1	TRBJ1-2	ASSEALGAGLYGYT
.	TRBV6-2/TRBV6-3	TRBJ2-5	ASSYATRVGEETQY
.	TRBV6-5	TRBJ1-6	ASSLSGSPLH
once	TRBV3-1/TRBV3-2	TRBJ2-7	ASSQGSRGAYEQY
.	TRBV11-3	TRBJ2-1	ASSFNLGQGAEKF
.	TRBV15	TRBJ1-1	ATSRDLGSAGAGAF
.	TRBV5-3	TRBJ1-5	GTGALAGENSNQPQH
.	TRBV7-9	TRBJ2-7	ASSYVGEQY
.	TRBV4-3	TRBJ2-5	ASSQDYRLQETQY
.	TRBV5-1	TRBJ1-3	ASSPGDSGSGNTIY